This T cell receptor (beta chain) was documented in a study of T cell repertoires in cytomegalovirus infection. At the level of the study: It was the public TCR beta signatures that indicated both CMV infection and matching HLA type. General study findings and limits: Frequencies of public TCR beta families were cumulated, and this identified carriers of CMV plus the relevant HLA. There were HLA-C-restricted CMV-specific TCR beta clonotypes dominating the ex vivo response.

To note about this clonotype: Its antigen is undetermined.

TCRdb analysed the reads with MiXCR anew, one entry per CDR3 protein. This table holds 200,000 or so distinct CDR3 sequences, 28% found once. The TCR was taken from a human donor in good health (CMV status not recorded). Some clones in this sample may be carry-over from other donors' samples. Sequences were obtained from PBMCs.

The CDR3 protein is CASSQELRTETQYF. The CDR3 DNA reads as TGTGCCAGCAGCCAAGAGCTACGAACGGAGACCCAGTACTTC. V and J are TRBV14 and TRBJ2-5; D is ambiguous. CDR3 size: 14 residues. Germline V CDR1 and CDR2: SGHDN, FVKESK. V was shortened by 0 bases and J by 5 bases, with 10 bases between the two germline ends.